This T cell receptor (beta chain) was found in a study of T cell responses to AZD1222 COVID-19 vaccine. General study points: Among vaccine-associated CD4 TCRs, coverage spanned spike, with dominance at 160-218 and 743-854.

TCRdb keeps only in-frame clones here, not all; method: immunoSEQ multiplex PCR. Counted here are some 110,000 clones, about 88% occurring once; the ten biggest clones make up 3.5% to 4.5%. Germline V lookup: CDR1 LGHNA, CDR2 YNFKEQ. J was trimmed by 1 base and V by 0 bases; bases with no gene match: 8. CDR3 length equals 18 residues. Turning to this clone: Its antigen remains unknown.

The TCR originated in an adult in good health. Material: peripheral blood, obtained on day 0 of AZD1222 vaccination. The chain employs TRBV4-2 and TRBJ2-2, with TRBD2 matching over 7 bases. As DNA, the CDR3 is TGTGCCAGCAGCCAAGATCTCGTGGGCGGGGGGAACACCGGGGAGCTGTTTTTT. It specifies CASSQDLVGGGNTGELFF.